There are many counts of the clone carrying this TCR beta chain. CDR1 is MNHNS and CDR2 is SASEGT in the germline V gene. This CDR3 is 14 amino acids long. Trimming took 4 bases from V and 5 from J; bases not matched to a gene: 7. Diagnoses were made from clinical symptoms, serum measures (thyroxine and TRAb), thyroid ultrasound and orbital computed tomography. These data come from a study of T cells in Graves' hyperthyroidism and ophthalmopathy. TCR beta CDR3 regions were amplified from RNA transcripts. Researchers ran a first-round RT-PCR on the TCR CDR3 using the HTBI primer set. TCRdb passed the multiplex PCR reads through MiXCR, listing each CDR3 protein once. Of around 340,000 distinct CDR3 sequences detected, 21% appear once; the ten largest clones hold about 50%.

Sequencing was carried out using blood. The sequence came from a woman aged 50 to 60 with Graves' hyperthyroidism. V is TRBV6-1 and J is TRBJ1-2, with TRBD1 matching over 7 bases. The DNA of the CDR3 is TGTGCCAGCAGTGCACAGGGGTTCGGGTATGGCTACACCTTC. This gives the protein CASSAQGFGYGYTF.